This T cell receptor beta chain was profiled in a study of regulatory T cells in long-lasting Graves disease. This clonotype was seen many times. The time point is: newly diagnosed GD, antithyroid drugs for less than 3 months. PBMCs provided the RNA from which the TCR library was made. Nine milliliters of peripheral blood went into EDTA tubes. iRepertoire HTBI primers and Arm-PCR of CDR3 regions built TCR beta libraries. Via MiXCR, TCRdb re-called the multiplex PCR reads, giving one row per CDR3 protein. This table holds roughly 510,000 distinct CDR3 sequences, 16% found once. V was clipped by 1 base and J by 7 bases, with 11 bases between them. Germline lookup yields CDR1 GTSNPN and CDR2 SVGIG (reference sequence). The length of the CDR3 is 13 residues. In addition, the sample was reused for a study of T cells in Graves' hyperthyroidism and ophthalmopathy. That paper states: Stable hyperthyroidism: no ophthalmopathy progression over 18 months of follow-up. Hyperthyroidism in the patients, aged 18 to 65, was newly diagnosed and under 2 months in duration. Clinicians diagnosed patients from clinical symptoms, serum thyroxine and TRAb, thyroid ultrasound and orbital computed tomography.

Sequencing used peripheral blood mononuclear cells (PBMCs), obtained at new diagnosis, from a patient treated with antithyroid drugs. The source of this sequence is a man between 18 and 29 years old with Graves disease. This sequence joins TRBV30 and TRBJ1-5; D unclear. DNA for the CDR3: TGTGCCTGGAGTGGGGTAGCCAGGCAGCCCCAGCATTTT. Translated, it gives CAWSGVARQPQHF.